One T cell receptor beta chain is described in this entry. Its matching antigen is unknown. The sample originates from a study of blood T cells in healthy people across ages. Study findings and constraints: With age, beta diversity per million T cells declined roughly linearly, significantly by 35 to 40. Aged donors had fewer naive CD4+ cells and lower diversity than long-lived donors.

With a J-beta primer mix and a sample-barcoded 5' primer, a second PCR ran about 7 to 11 cycles. TCRdb re-derived calls from the 5' RACE reads in MiXCR, one entry per CDR3 protein. The table shows 550,000 to 600,000 distinct CDR3 sequences, with 27% occurring only once. From germline, CDR1 is SGHTA and CDR2 FQGNSA. Trimming left V 4 bases short and J 4 bases short, with 11 bases between. This CDR3 is built from 14 residues. Each individual donor underwent a draw of approximately 10 milliliters of peripheral blood. The source is a woman aged 70-85 years in good health. The sample consisted of blood. The chain is built from TRBV7-2 and TRBJ2-1; the D is unclear. CDR3 in amino acids: CASSWAPSYNEQFF. CDR3 DNA: TGTGCCAGCAGCTGGGCCCCATCTTACAATGAGCAGTTCTTC.